This passage covers 10 T cell receptor beta chains from one sample sequenced in a study of shared clonotypes between healthy human individuals. Libraries were prepared by immunoSEQ multiplex PCR; TCRdb keeps only in-frame clonotypes and omits some of them. The table shows about 2 million clones, with roughly 94% occurring only once. The sequenced sample consisted of naive CD4+ T cells sorted from blood. Subset reported: CD45RA+ positively selected. Source of these receptors: a man aged 18 to 29 in good health.

About this clone itself: Other DNA sequences of this sample code for an identical CDR3. V gene TRBV10-3 combines with J gene TRBJ2-3; D is unclear. The CDR3 totals 13 residues. Germline-derived CDR1 and CDR2 are ENHRY and SYGVKD. V was pared by 2 bases and J by 3 bases, with 6 bases between. CDR3 nucleotides: TGTGCCATCAGTGAGAGAGGAACAGATACGCAGTATTTT. This codes for CAISERGTDTQYF.

CDR3 loop: CASSKEDSGRAGEQYF. The CDR3 coding sequence is TGTGCCAGCAGCAAAGAGGACAGCGGGAGGGCCGGTGAGCAGTACTTC. The chain carries TRBV21-1 and TRBJ2-7; the DNA was not compared with TRBD2, the D call given in the table. TRBV21-1 is flagged as a pseudogene. The CDR3 sequence is 16 residues long.

This rearrangement joins TRBV11-3 to TRBJ2-5; TRBD2 agrees at 12 bases. The CDR3 totals 15 residues. CDR1 is SGHNT, CDR2 YENEEA, per germline. The ends lost 4 bases at V and 5 bases at J; junction bases unmatched: 5. The CDR3: CASSSRTSGTETQYF. DNA of the CDR3: TGTGCCAGCAGCTCACGGACTAGCGGGACGGAGACCCAGTACTTC.

The chain recombines TRBV7-7 with TRBJ2-1; D not resolved. The germline V gene encodes CDR1 SSHAT and CDR2 FNYEAQ (reference sequence). The CDR3 covers 13 residues. The CDR3 loop is CASSPNSGHEQFF. In DNA form, the CDR3 reads TGTGCTAGCTCCCCCAACTCGGGCCATGAGCAGTTCTTC.

The chain has TRBV5-1 and TRBJ2-2; tentatively, D is TRBD1 (5 bases). The CDR3 covers 15 residues. The V end was cut by 0 bases, the J end by 1 base, with 7 bases between. CDR1 SGHRS and CDR2 YFSETQ come from the germline V gene. In DNA form, the CDR3 reads TGCGCCAGCAGCTTGGTTGACAGGAACACCGGGGAGCTGTTTTTT. It is translated as CASSLVDRNTGELFF.

The chain combines TRBV14 with TRBJ1-6, with a weak D call TRBD1 (5 bases). Germline loops: CDR1 SGHDN, CDR2 FVKESK. The V gene lost 0 bases and the J gene lost 7 bases, with 16 bases spanning the gap. The CDR3 totals 17 residues. CDR3 residues: CASSQDRIGAVNSPLHF. The CDR3 coding sequence is TGTGCCAGCAGCCAAGATAGGATTGGGGCAGTCAATTCACCCCTCCACTTT.

The chain joins TRBV6-6 to TRBJ2-1; D gene uncertain. This CDR3 contains 12 residues. Germline assignment: CDR1 MNHNY and CDR2 SVGAGI (reference sequence). V was pared by 6 bases and J by 7 bases, with 10 bases between. Written as DNA, the CDR3 is TGTGCCAGCAGCCTGCTCGAGAATGAGCAGTTCTTC. Its translation: CASSLLENEQFF.

V usage is TRBV4-2 and J usage is TRBJ2-5, with a tentative D call TRBD2 (5 bases). There are 14 residues in the CDR3. Trimming pared 0 bases from V and 5 bases from J, leaving 10 bases between. In germline, CDR1 is LGHNA, CDR2 YNFKEQ. As DNA, the CDR3 is TGTGCCAGCAGCCAAGATGACTATTGGGAGACCCAGTACTTC. It yields the protein CASSQDDYWETQYF.

This chain uses TRBV5-6 with TRBJ2-1; D is perhaps TRBD2 (6 bases). The CDR3 spans 17 residues. Germline CDR1 is SGHDT and CDR2 is YYEEEE. The ends were cut back, 4 bases at V and 0 bases at J, with 17 bases in the middle. As DNA, the CDR3 is TGTGCCAGCAGCCAGAAGTCTAGCGTTAGCTCCTACAATGAGCAGTTCTTC. It specifies CASSQKSSVSSYNEQFF.

The chain recombines TRBV14 with TRBJ2-7; TRBD1 aligns across 9 bases. This CDR3 contains 16 residues. CDR1 and CDR2 (germline): SGHDN, FVKESK. With 1 base clipped from V and 1 base from J, the junction kept 5 bases outside the gene matches. The CDR3 spells CASSQGGQGRSYEQYF. The CDR3 DNA is TGTGCCAGCAGCCAAGGAGGACAGGGGAGATCCTACGAGCAGTACTTC. Filled out from reference TRBV14 and TRBJ2-7, the complete variable domain reads EAGVTQFPSHSVIEKGQTVTLRCDPISGHDNLYWYRRVMGKEIKFLLHFVKESKQDESGMPNNRFLAERTGGTYSTLKVQPAELEDSGVYFCASSQGGQGRSYEQYFGPGTRLTVT.